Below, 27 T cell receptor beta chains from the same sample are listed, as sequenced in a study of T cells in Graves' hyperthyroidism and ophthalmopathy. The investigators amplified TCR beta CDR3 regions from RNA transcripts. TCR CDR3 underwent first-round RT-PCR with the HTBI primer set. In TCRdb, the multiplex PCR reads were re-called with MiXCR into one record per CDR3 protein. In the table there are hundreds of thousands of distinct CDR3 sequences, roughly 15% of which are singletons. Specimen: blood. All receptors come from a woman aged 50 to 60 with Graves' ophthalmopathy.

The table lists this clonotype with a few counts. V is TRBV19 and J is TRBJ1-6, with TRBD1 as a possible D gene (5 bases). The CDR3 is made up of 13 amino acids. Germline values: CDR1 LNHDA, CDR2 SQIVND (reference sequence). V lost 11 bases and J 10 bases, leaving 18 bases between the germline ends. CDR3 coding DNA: TGTGCCTGCAAGATGCAGGGTGGGTCACCCCTCCACTTT. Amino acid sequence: CACKMQGGSPLHF.

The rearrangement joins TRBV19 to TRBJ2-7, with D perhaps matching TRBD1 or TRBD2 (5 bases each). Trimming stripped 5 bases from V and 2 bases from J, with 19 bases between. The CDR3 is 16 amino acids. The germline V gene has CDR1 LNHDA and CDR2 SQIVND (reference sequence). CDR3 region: CASSAAGTINPYEQYF. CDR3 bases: TGTGCCAGTAGTGCAGCCGGGACCATAAATCCCTACGAGCAGTACTTC.

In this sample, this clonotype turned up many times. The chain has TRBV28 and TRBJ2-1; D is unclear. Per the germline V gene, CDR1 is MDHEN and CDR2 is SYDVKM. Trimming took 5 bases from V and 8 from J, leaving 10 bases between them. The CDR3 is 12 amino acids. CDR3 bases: TGTGCCAGCAGTCCTGACTCTTATGAGCAGTTCTTC. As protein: CASSPDSYEQFF.

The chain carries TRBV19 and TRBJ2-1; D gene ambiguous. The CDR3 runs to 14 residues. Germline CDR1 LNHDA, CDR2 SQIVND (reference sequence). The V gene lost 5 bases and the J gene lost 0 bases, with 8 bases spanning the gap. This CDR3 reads CASSYKSSYNEQFF. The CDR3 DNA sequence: TGTGCCAGTAGTTATAAAAGCTCCTACAATGAGCAGTTCTTC.

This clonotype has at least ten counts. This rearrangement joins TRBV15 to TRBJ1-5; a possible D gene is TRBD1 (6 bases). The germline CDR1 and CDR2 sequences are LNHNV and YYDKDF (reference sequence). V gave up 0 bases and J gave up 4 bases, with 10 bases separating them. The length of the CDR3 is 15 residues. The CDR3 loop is CATSRDGGPNQPQHF. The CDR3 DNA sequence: TGTGCCACCAGCAGAGATGGGGGCCCGAATCAGCCCCAGCATTTT.

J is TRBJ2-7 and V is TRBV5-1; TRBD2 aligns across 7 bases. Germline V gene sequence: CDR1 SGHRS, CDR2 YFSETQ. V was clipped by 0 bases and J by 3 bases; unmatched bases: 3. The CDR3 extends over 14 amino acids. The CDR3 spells CASSLGGLVYEQYF. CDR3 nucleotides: TGCGCCAGCAGCTTGGGCGGACTAGTCTACGAGCAGTACTTC.

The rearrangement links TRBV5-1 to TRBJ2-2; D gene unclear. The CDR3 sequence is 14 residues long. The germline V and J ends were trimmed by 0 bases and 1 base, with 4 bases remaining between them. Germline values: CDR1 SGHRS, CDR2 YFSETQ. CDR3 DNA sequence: TGCGCCAGCAGCTTGGGGATGAACACCGGGGAGCTGTTTTTT. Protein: CASSLGMNTGELFF.

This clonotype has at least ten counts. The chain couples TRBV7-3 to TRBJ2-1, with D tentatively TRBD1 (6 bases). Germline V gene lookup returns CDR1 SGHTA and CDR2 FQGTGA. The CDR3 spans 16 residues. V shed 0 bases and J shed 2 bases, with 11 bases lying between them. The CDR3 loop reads CASSLTFWDTYNEQFF. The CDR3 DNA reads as TGTGCCAGCAGCTTAACGTTCTGGGACACCTACAATGAGCAGTTCTTC.

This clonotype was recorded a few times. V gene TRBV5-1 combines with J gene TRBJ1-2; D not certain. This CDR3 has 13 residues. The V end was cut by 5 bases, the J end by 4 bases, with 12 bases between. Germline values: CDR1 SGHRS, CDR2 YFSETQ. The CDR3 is CASSSGSVYGYTF. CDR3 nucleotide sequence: TGCGCCAGCAGTTCGGGCAGTGTCTATGGCTACACCTTC.

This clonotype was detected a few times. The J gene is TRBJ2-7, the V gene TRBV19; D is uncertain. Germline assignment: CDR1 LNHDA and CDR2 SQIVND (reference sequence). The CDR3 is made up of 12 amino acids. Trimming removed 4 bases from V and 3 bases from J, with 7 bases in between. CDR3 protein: CASSNRRYEQYF. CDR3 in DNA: TGTGCCAGTAGTAATAGACGCTACGAGCAGTACTTC.

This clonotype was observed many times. CDR3: CSAQESNQPQHF. In DNA form, the CDR3 reads TGCAGTGCCCAAGAGAGCAATCAGCCCCAGCATTTT. The chain combines TRBV20-1 with TRBJ1-5; D call uncertain. Looked up from germline, CDR1 is DFQATT and CDR2 is SNEGSKA (reference sequence). The CDR3 spans 12 residues. The V gene lost 6 bases and the J gene lost 1 base, with 7 bases spanning the gap.

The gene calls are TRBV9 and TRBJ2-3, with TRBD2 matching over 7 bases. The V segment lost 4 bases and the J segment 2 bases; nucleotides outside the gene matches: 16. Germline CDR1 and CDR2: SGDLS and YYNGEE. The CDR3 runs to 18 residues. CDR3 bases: TGTGCCAGCAGCTCAAACCCGCGGCAGCGGGGAGTCACAGATACGCAGTATTTT. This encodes CASSSNPRQRGVTDTQYF.

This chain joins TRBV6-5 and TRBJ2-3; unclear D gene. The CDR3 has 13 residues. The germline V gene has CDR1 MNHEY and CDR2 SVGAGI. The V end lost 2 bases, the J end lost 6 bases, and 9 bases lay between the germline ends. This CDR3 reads CASSYGSLDTQYF. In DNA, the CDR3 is TGTGCCAGCAGTTACGGTAGCCTGGATACGCAGTATTTT.

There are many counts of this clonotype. The CDR3 protein is CASTAAGDHYEQYF. CDR3 in DNA: TGTGCCAGCACAGCGGCAGGAGATCACTACGAGCAGTACTTC. The chain is built from TRBV28 and TRBJ2-7, with a tentative D call TRBD2 (5 bases). Germline CDR1 and CDR2: MDHEN and SYDVKM. The germline V and J ends were trimmed by 7 bases and 3 bases, with 16 bases remaining between them. The CDR3 has 14 amino acids.

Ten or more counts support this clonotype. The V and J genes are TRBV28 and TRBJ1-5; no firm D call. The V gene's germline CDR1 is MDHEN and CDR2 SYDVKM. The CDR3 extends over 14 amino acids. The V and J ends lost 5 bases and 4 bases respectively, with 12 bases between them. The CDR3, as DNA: TGTGCCAGCAGTGGAATAACTTATAATCAGCCCCAGCATTTT. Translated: CASSGITYNQPQHF.

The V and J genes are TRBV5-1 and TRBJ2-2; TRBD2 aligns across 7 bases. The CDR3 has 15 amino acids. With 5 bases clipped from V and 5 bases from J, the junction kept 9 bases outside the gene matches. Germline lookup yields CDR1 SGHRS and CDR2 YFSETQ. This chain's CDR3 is CASREPGGGTGELFF. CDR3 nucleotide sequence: TGCGCCAGCAGGGAGCCGGGAGGCGGAACCGGGGAGCTGTTTTTT.

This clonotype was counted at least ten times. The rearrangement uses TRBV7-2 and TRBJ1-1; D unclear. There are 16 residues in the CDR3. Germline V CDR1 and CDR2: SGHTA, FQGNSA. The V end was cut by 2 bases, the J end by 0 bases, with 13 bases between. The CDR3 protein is CASSLRQTTMNTEAFF. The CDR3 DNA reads TGTGCCAGCAGCTTACGGCAGACCACCATGAACACTGAAGCTTTCTTT.

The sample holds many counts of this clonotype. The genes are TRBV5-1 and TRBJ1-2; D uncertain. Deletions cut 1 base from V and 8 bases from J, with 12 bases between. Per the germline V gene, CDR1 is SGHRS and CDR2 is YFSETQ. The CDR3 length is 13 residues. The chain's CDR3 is CASSLNRLDGYTF. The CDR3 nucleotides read TGCGCCAGCAGCTTGAATCGGCTCGACGGCTACACCTTC. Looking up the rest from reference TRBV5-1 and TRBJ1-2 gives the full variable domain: KAGVTQTPRYLIKTRGQQVTLSCSPISGHRSVSWYQQTPGQGLQFLFEYFSETQRNKGNFPGRFSGRQFSNSRSEMNVSTLELGDSALYLCASSLNRLDGYTFGSGTRLTVV.

CDR3 loop: CSGTTETSGSGEQFF. The CDR3 bases are TGCAGTGGTACCACCGAGACTAGCGGGAGCGGCGAGCAGTTCTTC. The chain uses TRBV20-1 and TRBJ2-1, with 12 bases aligning to TRBD2. Germline loops: CDR1 DFQATT, CDR2 SNEGSKA (reference sequence). The V segment lost 7 bases and the J segment 10 bases; nucleotides outside the gene matches: 14. This CDR3 is built from 15 residues.

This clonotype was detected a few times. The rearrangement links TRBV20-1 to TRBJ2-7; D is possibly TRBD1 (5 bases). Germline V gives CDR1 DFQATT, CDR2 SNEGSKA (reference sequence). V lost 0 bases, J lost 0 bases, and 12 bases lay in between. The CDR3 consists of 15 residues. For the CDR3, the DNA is TGCAGTGCTAGAGACCTGGACAAGAGCTCCTACGAGCAGTACTTC. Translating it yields CSARDLDKSSYEQYF.

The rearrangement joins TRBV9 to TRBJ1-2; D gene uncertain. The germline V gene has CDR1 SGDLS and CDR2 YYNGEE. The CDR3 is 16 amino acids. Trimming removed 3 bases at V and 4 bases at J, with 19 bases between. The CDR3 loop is CASSDDKTALGYGYTF. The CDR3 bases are TGTGCCAGCAGCGATGATAAGACCGCCTTAGGCTATGGCTACACCTTC. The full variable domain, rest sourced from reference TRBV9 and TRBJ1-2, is DSGVTQTPKHLITATGQRVTLRCSPRSGDLSVYWYQQSLDQGLQFLIQYYNGEERAKGNILERFSAQQFPDLHSELNLSSLELGDSALYFCASSDDKTALGYGYTFGSGTRLTVV.

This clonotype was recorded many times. This chain's CDR3 is CASSQEGRGGYEQYF. In nucleotides, the CDR3 is TGCGCCAGCAGCCAAGAGGGGCGGGGAGGGTACGAGCAGTACTTC. This sequence joins TRBV4-3 and TRBJ2-7; 7 bases map to TRBD2. CDR1 is LGHNA and CDR2 is YSLEER in the germline V gene. CDR3 length: 15 residues. The junction had 6 bases not matched to a gene; V was cut back by 0 bases and J by 4 bases.

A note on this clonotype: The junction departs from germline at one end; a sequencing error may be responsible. The CDR3 protein is CVSSQDRVAYEQYF. The CDR3 nucleotides read TGTGTCAGCAGCCAAGACAGGGTGGCCTACGAGCAGTACTTC. The chain is built from TRBV14 and TRBJ2-7, with 7 bases lining up with TRBD1. Germline CDR1 reads SGHDN; CDR2 reads FVKESK. The CDR3 is 14 residues long.

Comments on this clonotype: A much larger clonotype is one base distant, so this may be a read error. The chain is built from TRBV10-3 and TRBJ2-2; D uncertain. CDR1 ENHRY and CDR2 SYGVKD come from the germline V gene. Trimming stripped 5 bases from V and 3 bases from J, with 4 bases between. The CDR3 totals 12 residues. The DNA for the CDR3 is TGTGCCATCAGTCAATACACCGGGGAGCTGTTTTTT. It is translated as CAISQYTGELFF.

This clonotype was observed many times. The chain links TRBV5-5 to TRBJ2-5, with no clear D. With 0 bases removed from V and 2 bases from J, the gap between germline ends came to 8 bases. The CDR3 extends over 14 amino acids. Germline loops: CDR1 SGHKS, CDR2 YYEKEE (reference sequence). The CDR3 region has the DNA TGTGCCAGCAGCTTGGGATCCTCTCAAGAGACCCAGTACTTC. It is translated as CASSLGSSQETQYF. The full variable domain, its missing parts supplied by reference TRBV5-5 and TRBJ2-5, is DAGVTQSPTHLIKTRGQQVTLRCSPISGHKSVSWYQQVLGQGPQFIFQYYEKEERGRGNFPDRFSARQFPNYSSELNVNALLLGDSALYLCASSLGSSQETQYFGPGTRLLVL.

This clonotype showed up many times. The CDR3 reads CSAASGRGSYNEQFF. In DNA, the CDR3 is TGCAGTGCAGCTAGCGGGAGAGGCTCCTACAATGAGCAGTTCTTC. The chain joins TRBV20-1 to TRBJ2-1, with TRBD2 matching 10 bases. This CDR3 has 15 amino acids. Unmatched junction bases numbered 5, after V lost 6 bases and J lost 0 bases. Germline V gene lookup returns CDR1 DFQATT and CDR2 SNEGSKA (reference sequence).

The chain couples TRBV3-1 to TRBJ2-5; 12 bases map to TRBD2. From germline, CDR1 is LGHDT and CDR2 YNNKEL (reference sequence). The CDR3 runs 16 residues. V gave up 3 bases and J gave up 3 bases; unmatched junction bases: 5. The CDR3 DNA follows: TGTGCCAGCAGCCATCCTAGCGGGAGGGAAAAAGAGACCCAGTACTTC. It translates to CASSHPSGREKETQYF.